These 5 T cell receptor beta chains originate from one sample sequenced in a study of beta chain features in type 1 diabetes. Expressed TCRB transcripts were sequenced, since all the RNA that had been isolated was reverse transcribed. The assay was immunoSEQ multiplex PCR, and TCRdb's table has in-frame clones only and misses some. Among roughly 290,000 clones listed, approximately 8% were seen once. Sequenced: central memory CD4+ T cells from blood. Every receptor here comes from a woman aged 18-29 years in good health.

The sample holds a few counts of this clone. The chain employs TRBV5-1 and TRBJ2-1, with D possibly matching TRBD2 (5 bases). This CDR3 is built from 14 residues. The V end lost 1 base, the J end lost 3 bases, and 8 bases lay between the germline ends. Germline CDR1 reads SGHRS; CDR2 reads YFSETQ. The CDR3 bases are TGCGCCAGCAGCTTGCGGGGTTACTACAATGAGCAGTTCTTC. This gives the protein CASSLRGYYNEQFF.

This clone appeared a few times. The CDR3 sequence is CASKTTGAERGYTF. CDR3 sequence (DNA): TGTGCCAGCAAAACGACAGGAGCGGAAAGAGGCTACACCTTC. The chain uses TRBV28 and TRBJ1-2, with a weak D call TRBD1 (6 bases). Trimming pared 7 bases from V and 8 bases from J, leaving 20 bases between. The CDR3 is made up of 14 amino acids. Germline V CDR1 and CDR2: MDHEN, SYDVKM.

The V gene is TRBV7-2, the J gene TRBJ2-3; D not certain. The germline V gene encodes CDR1 SGHTA and CDR2 FQGNSA. The CDR3 has 12 residues. V gave up 2 bases and J gave up 5 bases, with 5 bases separating them. CDR3 DNA: TGTGCCAGCAGCTTAATTCTAGATACGCAGTATTTT. Amino acid sequence: CASSLILDTQYF.

This chain joins TRBV28 and TRBJ2-3; unclear D gene. V dropped 5 bases and J dropped 6 bases, with 18 bases sitting between them. CDR3 size: 15 residues. CDR1 is MDHEN and CDR2 is SYDVKM in the germline V gene. CDR3 nucleotides: TGTGCCAGCAGTAGCATAAGGTCCCTAGGGGATACGCAGTATTTT. Translated, it gives CASSSIRSLGDTQYF.

At least ten counts were recorded for this clone. The CDR3 region is CASSFRGGDTGELFF. Here the CDR3 DNA reads TGTGCCAGCAGCTTTCGGGGCGGAGACACCGGGGAGCTGTTTTTT. The V and J genes are TRBV7-3 and TRBJ2-2; D possibly matches TRBD1 or TRBD2 (5 bases each). Trimming stripped 3 bases from V and 3 bases from J, with 11 bases between. The CDR3 length is 15 residues. Germline V gene sequence: CDR1 SGHTA, CDR2 FQGTGA.